This TCR beta chain was found in a study of blood T cells in healthy people across ages. Germline V gene sequence: CDR1 DFQATT, CDR2 SNEGSKA (reference sequence). The CDR3 has 12 residues. V was clipped by 1 base and J by 1 base, with 4 bases between them. The study recruited healthy Caucasian donors from Russia who were aged about 6 to 90. PBMCs, at least 6.5 million per sample, were isolated. A second about 6 to 12 cycle PCR used barcoded and J-beta primers. MiXCR was run by TCRdb on the 5' RACE reads, yielding one entry per CDR3 protein. The table lists about 800,000 distinct CDR3 sequences, around a quarter of them singletons, with more than 3% in the top ten. These records were also assigned to another study, of T cells of mothers and their children. According to that study: When the second PCR was run, its M1S primer added sample barcodes and 2-4 random nucleotides.

Sequencing was carried out using blood. The genes are TRBV20-1 and TRBJ1-2; D gene uncertain. The origin of this receptor is a boy younger than 18 in good health. The CDR3 DNA reads TGCAGTGCTAGAGGAGATAACTATGGCTACACCTTC. As protein: CSARGDNYGYTF.